These 21 T cell receptor beta chains came from one sample sequenced in a study of vaccination and CD4 T cells after COVID-19. At the Johns Hopkins FTIC core, DNA taken from cultured CD4+ T cells was sequenced by way of the Oncomine TCR Beta short-read assay. MiXCR, applied by TCRdb to the PCR reads, yields one record per CDR3 protein. Of 15,000 to 20,000 distinct CDR3 sequences detected, less than 35% appear once; the ten largest clones hold about a sixth. These TCRs' antigens remain unknown. The sample's treatment: roughly 10-day PBMC culture with coronavirus spike peptide pools or control peptides (ViraFEST assay). The sample taken for sequencing was cultured CD4+ T cells from blood. These TCRs come from a human donor with COVID-19.

Details on this clonotype: Because the CDR3 is missing its conserved closing phenylalanine or tryptophan, this is likely a read error. V usage is TRBV19 and J usage is TRBJ1-2, with D perhaps matching TRBD1 (6 bases). This CDR3 region has 15 residues. Trimming left V 4 bases short and J 4 bases short, with 16 bases between. Germline V lookup: CDR1 LNHDA, CDR2 SQIVND (reference sequence). CDR3 bases: TGTGCCAGTAGTACACACGACCGGGACATCTATGGCTACACCCTC. It encodes CASSTHDRDIYGYTL.

V usage is TRBV7-3 and J usage is TRBJ1-2, with 7 bases fitting TRBD1. Trimming cost V 5 bases and J 7 bases; bases outside gene matches: 7. Germline CDR1 and CDR2: SGHTA and FQGTGA. The CDR3 extends over 13 amino acids. For the CDR3, the DNA is TGTGCCAGCAGCCCAGGGGGGAGGGCTGGCTACACCTTC. It is translated as CASSPGGRAGYTF.

V is TRBV19 and J is TRBJ2-1, with D possibly being TRBD1 or TRBD2 (5 bases each). Germline V gives CDR1 LNHDA, CDR2 SQIVND (reference sequence). Deletions cut 6 bases from V and 4 bases from J, with 10 bases between. The length of the CDR3 is 13 residues. CDR3 residues: CASSRDAYNEQFF. DNA of the CDR3: TGTGCCAGTAGCCGGGACGCATACAATGAGCAGTTCTTC. The whole variable domain, remainder taken from reference TRBV19 and TRBJ2-1, is DGGITQSPKYLFRKEGQNVTLSCEQNLNHDAMYWYRQDPGQGLRLIYYSQIVNDFQKGDIAEGYSVSREKKESFPLTVTSAQKNPTAFYLCASSRDAYNEQFFGPGTRLTVL.

This clonotype turned up a few times. The chain is built from TRBV20-1 and TRBJ2-7; 10 bases are shared with TRBD2. V lost 6 bases to trimming and J lost 0 bases; unmatched junction nucleotides: 5. The germline CDR1 and CDR2 sequences are DFQATT and SNEGSKA (reference sequence). The length of the CDR3 is 14 residues. The CDR3 protein is CSAGASGGSYEQYF. As DNA, the CDR3 is TGCAGTGCCGGCGCTAGCGGGGGCTCCTACGAGCAGTACTTC.

The table lists this clonotype with a few counts. This CDR3 is CASSLTLTERKLFF. CDR3 bases: TGTGCCAGCAGCTTGACGTTGACCGAGAGAAAACTGTTTTTT. The gene calls are TRBV21-1 and TRBJ1-4. TRBV21-1 is a listed pseudogene. This CDR3 contains 14 residues.

The table lists this clonotype with a few counts. This rearrangement joins TRBV7-2 to TRBJ1-1; no clear D. Germline loops: CDR1 SGHTA, CDR2 FQGNSA. This CDR3 is built from 13 residues. Trimming took 5 bases from V and 4 from J, leaving 11 bases between them. CDR3 in DNA: TGTGCCAGCAGCCGGATACTAGGCACTGAAGCTTTCTTT. Its protein product is CASSRILGTEAFF.

There are a few counts of this clonotype. The chain recombines TRBV7-6 with TRBJ2-3, with D hard to call. V was trimmed by 5 bases and J by 2 bases, leaving 11 bases between them. CDR3 length equals 14 residues. CDR1 and CDR2 (germline): SGHVS, FNYEAQ. CDR3 DNA sequence: TGTGCCAGCAGCGGGCGTTTCAACACAGATACGCAGTATTTT. Encoded protein: CASSGRFNTDTQYF. Drawing the rest from reference TRBV7-6 and TRBJ2-3, the complete variable domain is GAGVSQSPRYKVTKRGQDVALRCDPISGHVSLYWYRQALGQGPEFLTYFNYEAQQDKSGLPNDRFSAERPEGSISTLTIQRTEQRDSAMYRCASSGRFNTDTQYFGPGTRLTVL.

By its share, this clonotype is medium-sized. The chain employs TRBV7-6 and TRBJ1-2; 7 bases are a match to TRBD1. Looked up from germline, CDR1 is SGHVS and CDR2 is FNYEAQ. Unmatched junction bases numbered 0, after V lost 8 bases and J lost 3 bases. CDR3 length: 11 residues. In DNA, the CDR3 is TGTGCCAGCGGGACAGACTATGGCTACACCTTC. As protein: CASGTDYGYTF.

This clonotype has just a few counts. This chain joins TRBV30 and TRBJ2-2; D not certain. The CDR3 has 15 amino acids. V was shortened by 3 bases and J by 5 bases, with 16 bases between the two germline ends. Germline V gene lookup returns CDR1 GTSNPN and CDR2 SVGIG (reference sequence). The CDR3 DNA reads TGTGCCTGGAGCAGACTGGGCCGAGGAACCGGGGAGCTGTTTTTT. Its translation is CAWSRLGRGTGELFF.

The chain is built from TRBV5-1 and TRBJ1-6, with a weak D call TRBD1 (6 bases). The CDR3 covers 15 residues. V shed 4 bases and J shed 3 bases, with 11 bases lying between them. Looked up from germline, CDR1 is SGHRS and CDR2 is YFSETQ. The DNA for the CDR3 is TGCGCCAGCAGCCCACGGACAGACTATAATTCACCCCTCCACTTT. This codes for CASSPRTDYNSPLHF.

By share, this clonotype ranks as medium-sized. CDR3 DNA: TGCAGTGCCCCCTCGGGGGGCCGGGGCTATAGCAATCAGCCCCAGCATTTT. This codes for CSAPSGGRGYSNQPQHF. J is TRBJ1-5 and V is TRBV20-1; maybe TRBD1 (6 bases). Germline V gene data show CDR1 as DFQATT and CDR2 as SNEGSKA (reference sequence). CDR3 size: 17 residues. The V end was cut by 6 bases, the J end by 0 bases, with 21 bases between.

The V gene is TRBV24-1, the J gene TRBJ2-3; D might be TRBD1 (5 bases). From germline, CDR1 is KGHDR and CDR2 SFDVKD. This CDR3 is built from 16 residues. Between the trimmed V and J ends, which lost 1 base and 4 bases, there was a span of 14 bases. CDR3 in amino acids: CATSDFGREGADTQYF. CDR3 DNA sequence: TGTGCCACCAGTGATTTCGGCAGGGAAGGTGCAGATACGCAGTATTTT.

The CDR3 region has the DNA TGTGCCAGCAGTGGAGGAAGGTTCACTGAAGCTTTCTTT. Its translation: CASSGGRFTEAFF. This chain links TRBV2 with TRBJ1-1; no clear D gene. V gave up 4 bases and J gave up 4 bases, with 10 bases separating them. The CDR3 extends over 13 amino acids. Germline V gives CDR1 SNHLY, CDR2 FYNNEI.

This chain links TRBV15 with TRBJ1-5, with TRBD1 identical over 9 bases. V gave up 3 bases and J gave up 6 bases; unmatched junction bases: 6. From germline, CDR1 is LNHNV and CDR2 YYDKDF (reference sequence). The length of the CDR3 is 15 residues. The CDR3 DNA is TGTGCCACCAGCAGGGGGCGGGACAGGGTTCAGCCCCAGCATTTT. Amino acids: CATSRGRDRVQPQHF. Supplemented by reference TRBV15 and TRBJ1-5, the full variable domain reads DAMVIQNPRYQVTQFGKPVTLSCSQTLNHNVMYWYQQKSSQAPKLLFHYYDKDFNNEADTPDNFQSRRPNTSFCFLDIRSPGLGDTAMYLCATSRGRDRVQPQHFGDGTRLSIL.

The genes are TRBV6-1 and TRBJ2-3; D possibly corresponds to TRBD2 (6 bases). The CDR3 sequence is 13 residues long. V was clipped by 8 bases and J by 2 bases, with 11 bases between them. Germline CDR1 reads MNHNS; CDR2 reads SASEGT. CDR3 coding DNA: TGTGCCAGCGTCCGGGGGACCACAGATACGCAGTATTTT. It yields the protein CASVRGTTDTQYF.

The V gene is TRBV20-1, the J gene TRBJ2-3, with TRBD1 matching over 8 bases. CDR1 and CDR2 (germline): DFQATT, SNEGSKA (reference sequence). The CDR3 is 16 amino acids. J was trimmed by 2 bases and V by 2 bases; bases with no gene match: 9. This CDR3 is CSARTGTGFYTDTQYF. The CDR3 DNA sequence: TGCAGTGCTAGAACCGGGACAGGCTTTTACACAGATACGCAGTATTTT.

The chain employs TRBV5-1 and TRBJ2-5, with TRBD2 matching 7 bases. The ends lost 3 bases at V and 3 bases at J; junction bases unmatched: 14. The CDR3 is 17 amino acids. CDR1 and CDR2 from the germline V gene are SGHRS and YFSETQ. This CDR3 is CASSSRPSRGIKETQYF. CDR3 DNA sequence: TGCGCCAGCAGCTCCCGCCCGTCGCGGGGGATAAAAGAGACCCAGTACTTC.

This sequence joins TRBV11-3 and TRBJ2-5; D possibly corresponds to TRBD2 (5 bases). CDR1 is SGHNT, CDR2 YENEEA, per germline. The CDR3 runs 15 residues. Trimming cost V 1 base and J 5 bases, with 14 bases left between them. The CDR3 sequence: CASSLGQEARETQYF. The CDR3 DNA follows: TGTGCCAGCAGCTTAGGGCAGGAGGCTCGGGAGACCCAGTACTTC.

The gene calls are TRBV11-3 and TRBJ1-1; no definite D call. CDR1 is SGHNT and CDR2 is YENEEA in the germline V gene. Trimming stripped 2 bases from V and 6 bases from J, with 7 bases between. The CDR3 is made up of 12 amino acids. The CDR3 is CASSLISAEAFF. The CDR3 DNA sequence: TGTGCCAGCAGCTTAATTAGTGCTGAAGCTTTCTTT.

This clonotype was counted between two and nine times. This rearrangement joins TRBV11-2 to TRBJ2-3; 11 nucleotides match TRBD2. In germline, CDR1 is SGHAT, CDR2 FQNNGV. Trimming at V came to 5 bases and at J to 0 bases, leaving 4 bases not matched to a gene. CDR3 length: 16 residues. CDR3 sequence reads: CASSALAGGSTDTQYF. The DNA of the CDR3 is TGTGCCAGCAGCGCCTTAGCGGGGGGGAGCACAGATACGCAGTATTTT. The full variable domain, its missing parts supplied by reference TRBV11-2 and TRBJ2-3, is EAGVAQSPRYKIIEKRQSVAFWCNPISGHATLYWYQQILGQGPKLLIQFQNNGVVDDSQLPKDRFSAERLKGVDSTLKIQPAKLEDSAVYLCASSALAGGSTDTQYFGPGTRLTVL.

The chain combines TRBV29-1 with TRBJ2-7, with 7 nucleotides matching TRBD1. The V gene's germline CDR1 is SQVTM and CDR2 ANQGSEA. The CDR3 consists of 13 residues. Losses at the gene ends were 4 bases for V and 0 bases for J; bases not matched to a gene: 3. CDR3 in amino acids: CSVVGTASYEQYF. The CDR3 coding sequence is TGCAGCGTTGTGGGGACAGCCTCCTACGAGCAGTACTTC.